The 30 T cell receptor beta chains below come from one sample, sequenced in a study of blood T cell repertoires in COVID-19. Assay used: immunoSEQ multiplex PCR; TCRdb lists only in-frame clones, some missing. Here the sample spans about 340,000 clones, roughly 90% being singletons. Sequences were obtained from PBMCs or T cells enriched from blood (not recorded which). Receptors originate from a woman aged 25 to 39 who had recovered from COVID-19.

Only one count was recorded for this clone. The chain joins TRBV5-1 to TRBJ2-7; 8 bases align to TRBD1. CDR3 length: 15 residues. Trimming at V came to 1 base and at J to 3 bases, leaving 6 bases not matched to a gene. The V gene's germline CDR1 is SGHRS and CDR2 YFSETQ. The CDR3 region has the DNA TGCGCCAGCAGCTTGACGACAGGGGCGTACTACGAGCAGTACTTC. Its translation is CASSLTTGAYYEQYF.

The chain is built from TRBV15 and TRBJ2-3, with TRBD1 matching over 10 bases. Germline values: CDR1 LNHNV, CDR2 YYDKDF (reference sequence). With V trimmed by 4 bases and J by 5 bases, 9 bases remained unmatched. The CDR3 length is 16 residues. CDR3 amino acids: CATSKKTGGVLDTQYF. In nucleotides, the CDR3 is TGTGCCACCAGCAAAAAGACAGGGGGCGTTTTAGATACGCAGTATTTT.

This clone has only a few counts. This chain connects TRBV4-1 to TRBJ1-1, with D possibly being TRBD1 (6 bases). The germline V and J ends were trimmed by 1 base and 0 bases, with 12 bases remaining between them. The germline V gene has CDR1 MGHRA and CDR2 YSYEKL. The CDR3 sequence is 16 residues long. The CDR3 spells CASSQGRGGLNTEAFF. In DNA, the CDR3 is TGCGCCAGCAGCCAAGGGAGGGGGGGATTGAACACTGAAGCTTTCTTT.

In its sample, this clone was seen a few times. Written as DNA, the CDR3 is TGTGCCAGCAGCCAACCGGGGGGTAACTATGGCTACACCTTC. Its protein product is CASSQPGGNYGYTF. The V gene is TRBV7-2, the J gene TRBJ1-2; perhaps TRBD1 as D (5 bases). With 5 bases removed from V and 1 base from J, the gap between germline ends came to 11 bases. The CDR3 has 14 amino acids. CDR1 is SGHTA, CDR2 FQGNSA, per germline.

The J gene is TRBJ1-6, the V gene TRBV2; no definite D call. The CDR3 has 13 residues. From germline, CDR1 is SNHLY and CDR2 FYNNEI. Trimming removed 7 bases at V and 9 bases at J, with 13 bases between. This CDR3 reads CASIMRAGSPLHF. In nucleotides, the CDR3 is TGTGCCAGCATAATGAGGGCTGGTTCACCCCTCCACTTT.

The genes are TRBV2 and TRBJ1-4; D gene ambiguous. The CDR3 is made up of 15 amino acids. Germline loops: CDR1 SNHLY, CDR2 FYNNEI. V was trimmed by 6 bases and J by 0 bases, leaving 11 bases between them. The CDR3 is CASRKEMTTNEKLFF. CDR3 bases: TGTGCCAGCAGGAAGGAGATGACAACTAATGAAAAACTGTTTTTT.

This sequence joins TRBV27 and TRBJ2-2; weak D call: TRBD2 (6 bases). V lost 6 bases and J 5 bases, leaving 16 bases between the germline ends. Germline-derived CDR1 and CDR2 are MNHEY and SMNVEV (reference sequence). The length of the CDR3 is 15 residues. Here the CDR3 reads CASSWGGKVTGELFF. For the CDR3, the DNA is TGTGCCAGCAGCTGGGGCGGGAAGGTGACCGGGGAGCTGTTTTTT.

DNA of the CDR3: TGCGCCAGCGGGACTAGCGGGTATAATGAGCAGTTCTTC. The encoded protein is CASGTSGYNEQFF. The genes are TRBV5-1 and TRBJ2-1; 12 bases are shared with TRBD2. Germline V gives CDR1 SGHRS, CDR2 YFSETQ. V dropped 7 bases and J dropped 7; count of bases not matched to a gene: 3. This CDR3 is built from 13 residues.

The count of this clone is one. V gene TRBV7-3 combines with J gene TRBJ2-2; D perhaps matches TRBD2 (6 bases). Germline lookup yields CDR1 SGHTA and CDR2 FQGTGA. Trimming pared 4 bases from V and 6 bases from J, leaving 18 bases between. CDR3 length: 16 residues. DNA for the CDR3: TGTGCCAGCAGCTCCCCGGGAGAGGTGGACGCCGGGGAGCTGTTTTTT. Translating gives CASSSPGEVDAGELFF.

The chain uses TRBV28 and TRBJ1-2, with TRBD1 matching over 7 bases. Germline V gene lookup returns CDR1 MDHEN and CDR2 SYDVKM. The CDR3 consists of 14 residues. With V trimmed by 6 bases and J by 2 bases, 6 bases remained unmatched. CDR3 in DNA: TGTGCCAGCAGATCGGGACAGCCAAACTATGGCTACACCTTC. Amino acids: CASRSGQPNYGYTF.

V is TRBV19 and J is TRBJ1-2, with 9 bases matching TRBD1. The V segment lost 3 bases and the J segment 4 bases; nucleotides outside the gene matches: 3. Germline V gene sequence: CDR1 LNHDA, CDR2 SQIVND (reference sequence). The CDR3 has 14 amino acids. The CDR3 coding sequence is TGTGCCAGTAGTATGGACAGGGGAAGCTATGGCTACACCTTC. Protein: CASSMDRGSYGYTF.

V gene TRBV5-4 combines with J gene TRBJ1-1; D gene uncertain. V lost 4 bases to trimming and J lost 1 base, with 8 bases between them. CDR3 length equals 13 residues. Germline V gene lookup returns CDR1 SGHNT and CDR2 YYREEE (reference sequence). Written as DNA, the CDR3 is TGTGCCAGCAGCGCGGATAAGAACACTGAAGCTTTCTTT. Its protein is CASSADKNTEAFF.

The J gene is TRBJ1-2, the V gene TRBV9, with D tentatively TRBD1 (5 bases). V lost 3 bases and J 4 bases, leaving 10 bases between the germline ends. The CDR3 contains 13 residues. Germline V lookup: CDR1 SGDLS, CDR2 YYNGEE. CDR3 sequence (DNA): TGTGCCAGCAGCGGGACGGGGGGCTATGGCTACACCTTC. Translating it yields CASSGTGGYGYTF.

CDR3 sequence (DNA): TGTGCCAGCTCACTAGTGGAAGAGACCCAGTACTTC. Protein sequence: CASSLVEETQYF. The rearrangement links TRBV18 to TRBJ2-5; D is unclear. The germline CDR1 and CDR2 sequences are KGHSH and LQKENI. There are 12 residues in the CDR3. Trimming pared 4 bases from V and 3 bases from J, leaving 6 bases between.

The V gene is TRBV27, the J gene TRBJ2-1; D is unclear. Germline-derived CDR1 and CDR2 are MNHEY and SMNVEV (reference sequence). This CDR3 contains 14 residues. Trimming removed 5 bases at V and 4 bases at J, with 12 bases between. The CDR3 nucleotides are TGTGCCAGCAGTCGAGTTTACGGTTACAATGAGCAGTTCTTC. Translated, it gives CASSRVYGYNEQFF.

This rearrangement joins TRBV7-8 to TRBJ2-1; 11 nucleotides match TRBD1. The length of the CDR3 is 17 residues. The J segment lost 4 bases and the V segment lost 1 base, leaving 6 bases of the junction unmatched. Germline CDR1 and CDR2: SGHVS and FQNEAQ. CDR3 DNA sequence: TGTGCCAGCAGCTTAGATCCAGGGACAGGGGGATACAATGAGCAGTTCTTC. Translated: CASSLDPGTGGYNEQFF.

This chain links TRBV20-1 with TRBJ2-7; D could derive from TRBD1 or TRBD2 (5 bases each). The CDR3 is made up of 15 amino acids. CDR1 is DFQATT and CDR2 is SNEGSKA in the germline V gene (reference sequence). Trimming removed 3 bases from V and 2 bases from J, with 17 bases in between. In DNA, the CDR3 is TGCAGTGCTAGTGAGGGGCCCTCCCCAACCTACGAGCAGTACTTC. It yields the protein CSASEGPSPTYEQYF.

V gene TRBV7-5 combines with J gene TRBJ1-5; whether TRBD1, the table's D call, matches the DNA was not checked. TRBV7-5 represents a pseudogene. The CDR3 covers 15 residues. Here the CDR3 DNA reads TGTGCCAGAAGCCCCCTGGGGCAGCACAATCAGCCCCAGCATTTT. Protein sequence: CARSPLGQHNQPQHF.

V is TRBV3-1 (or the pseudogene TRBV3-2) and J is TRBJ1-1; tentative D call: TRBD1 (6 bases). V dropped 4 bases and J dropped 6 bases, with 12 bases sitting between them. CDR3 length: 13 amino acids. Looked up from germline, CDR1 is LGHDT and CDR2 is YNNKEL (reference sequence). CDR3 region: CASSPYPGAEAFF. CDR3 in DNA: TGTGCCAGCAGCCCTTACCCAGGGGCTGAAGCTTTCTTT.

In its sample, this clone was seen a few times. The chain links TRBV6-1 to TRBJ2-1; 10 bases fit TRBD1. There are 14 residues in the CDR3. Germline trimming cut 3 bases from V and 10 bases from J; bases unmatched to any gene: 6. Germline V gene data show CDR1 as MNHNS and CDR2 as SASEGT. CDR3 bases: TGTGCCAGCAGTGAGGGACAGGGGATCTGGGAGCAGTTCTTC. Its protein product is CASSEGQGIWEQFF.

The chain couples TRBV19 to TRBJ1-3; no clear D. Trimming took off 4 bases at V and 0 bases at J, with 7 bases between the two ends. Looked up from germline, CDR1 is LNHDA and CDR2 is SQIVND (reference sequence). The CDR3 length is 14 residues. Here the CDR3 reads CASSTGASGNTIYF. CDR3 DNA sequence: TGTGCCAGTAGTACAGGCGCCTCTGGAAACACCATATATTTT.

The CDR3 DNA reads as TGTGCCAGCAGTTCAGGGGGGACTGGAAACACCATATATTTT. It translates to CASSSGGTGNTIYF. The genes are TRBV6-5 and TRBJ1-3; the match to TRBD1 covers 7 bases. Germline CDR1 reads MNHEY; CDR2 reads SVGAGI. The V segment lost 4 bases and the J segment 2 bases; nucleotides outside the gene matches: 2. CDR3 length: 14 amino acids.

V and J are TRBV24-1 and TRBJ2-3, with 8 bases fitting TRBD1. The V and J ends lost 2 bases and 4 bases, in that order; junction bases with no gene match: 4. Germline CDR1 and CDR2: KGHDR and SFDVKD. The CDR3 covers 15 residues. CDR3 loop: CATSDSGQGPDTQYF. The CDR3, as DNA: TGTGCCACCAGTGATTCAGGACAGGGCCCAGATACGCAGTATTTT.

V and J are TRBV9 and TRBJ1-2; possibly TRBD1 for D (5 bases). Germline loops: CDR1 SGDLS, CDR2 YYNGEE. V was pared by 4 bases and J by 8 bases, with 18 bases between. The CDR3 runs to 14 residues. CDR3 protein: CASSPQEKGLGYTF. The CDR3 DNA reads as TGTGCCAGCAGCCCCCAAGAGAAGGGGCTCGGCTACACCTTC.

The rearrangement uses TRBV9 and TRBJ2-5; 7 nucleotides align to TRBD1. Germline-derived CDR1 and CDR2 are SGDLS and YYNGEE. The V and J ends lost 1 base and 5 bases, in that order; junction bases with no gene match: 11. This CDR3 comprises 16 residues. The CDR3 spells CASSVTGQVEGETQYF. The CDR3, as DNA: TGTGCCAGCAGCGTAACCGGACAGGTGGAAGGGGAGACCCAGTACTTC.

V is TRBV27 and J is TRBJ1-1, with unresolved D. CDR3 size: 15 residues. Germline CDR1 is MNHEY and CDR2 is SMNVEV (reference sequence). Trimming took off 6 bases at V and 4 bases at J, with 18 bases between the two ends. The CDR3 DNA is TGTGCCAGCAGCGCAAAAGGAGGGTATGGCACTGAAGCTTTCTTT. It encodes CASSAKGGYGTEAFF.

The chain recombines TRBV14 with TRBJ1-1, with 7 bases fitting TRBD1. This CDR3 comprises 12 residues. Trimming cost V 2 bases and J 10 bases; bases outside gene matches: 4. Germline values: CDR1 SGHDN, CDR2 FVKESK. The CDR3 DNA reads as TGTGCCAGCAGCCAAATACAGGGGCCAGCTTTCTTT. Protein product: CASSQIQGPAFF.

This chain uses TRBV28 with TRBJ1-1, with D possibly being TRBD1 (5 bases). This CDR3 is built from 14 residues. In germline, CDR1 is MDHEN, CDR2 SYDVKM. Between the trimmed V and J ends, which lost 5 bases and 1 base, there was a span of 11 bases. The CDR3 spells CASSPPTGNTEAFF. The CDR3 DNA reads as TGTGCCAGCAGTCCCCCCACAGGGAACACTGAAGCTTTCTTT.

The chain has TRBV3-1 (or the pseudogene TRBV3-2) and TRBJ2-2; D not resolved. This CDR3 has 13 residues. V was shortened by 0 bases and J by 7 bases, with 6 bases between the two germline ends. Per germline, CDR1 LGHDT and CDR2 YNNKEL (reference sequence). CDR3 in amino acids: CASSQDNSGELFF. Here the CDR3 DNA reads TGTGCCAGCAGCCAAGATAATAGCGGGGAGCTGTTTTTT.

The rearrangement uses TRBV11-3 and TRBJ2-7, with a weak D call TRBD1 (5 bases). Germline V lookup: CDR1 SGHNT, CDR2 YENEEA. The CDR3 totals 13 residues. V lost 7 bases to trimming and J lost 3 bases, with 13 bases between them. The CDR3, as DNA: TGTGCCAGCACCCGCAGGGATTACTACGAGCAGTACTTC. This translates into CASTRRDYYEQYF. The full variable domain, rest sourced from reference TRBV11-3 and TRBJ2-7, is EAGVVQSPRYKIIEKKQPVAFWCNPISGHNTLYWYLQNLGQGPELLIRYENEEAVDDSQLPKDRFSAERLKGVDSTLKIQPAELGDSAVYLCASTRRDYYEQYFGPGTRLTVT.